The 9 T cell receptor beta chains in this list originate from one sample, sequenced in a study of blood T cell repertoires in COVID-19. TCRdb's copy holds only in-frame clones and misses some; the assay was immunoSEQ multiplex PCR. Of roughly 330,000 clones in the sample, about 82% were seen once. The sequencing input was peripheral blood. Every receptor here comes from a woman aged 45 to 65 with acute or convalescent COVID-19.

This clone was found once. The chain couples TRBV19 to TRBJ2-7; 14 bases align to TRBD2. There are 14 residues in the CDR3. Germline V gene sequence: CDR1 LNHDA, CDR2 SQIVND (reference sequence). The junction had 4 bases not matched to a gene; V was cut back by 5 bases and J by 7 bases. In DNA, the CDR3 is TGTGCCAGTAGTCCGGGACTAGCGGGAGTTGAGCAGTACTTC. Its protein product is CASSPGLAGVEQYF.

This clone was observed a handful of times. The J gene is TRBJ1-1, the V gene TRBV5-1, with 8 positions matching TRBD1. CDR3 length: 15 residues. Germline trimming cut 4 bases from V and 5 bases from J; bases unmatched to any gene: 10. Germline V gives CDR1 SGHRS, CDR2 YFSETQ. The CDR3 sequence: CASSDQGAEKTEAFF. The CDR3 bases are TGCGCCAGCAGCGACCAGGGGGCGGAGAAGACTGAAGCTTTCTTT.

This sequence joins TRBV24-1 and TRBJ2-7, with 8 bases lining up with TRBD1. J lost 5 bases, V lost 7 bases, and 9 bases had no gene match. The CDR3 has 14 amino acids. The germline V gene has CDR1 KGHDR and CDR2 SFDVKD. Written as DNA, the CDR3 is TGTGCCACCAGCATGACAGGGGTCGGCGACGAGCAGTACTTC. Amino acids: CATSMTGVGDEQYF.

The chain joins TRBV19 to TRBJ2-1, with 11 positions matching TRBD1. The CDR3 contains 16 residues. The V segment lost 9 bases and the J segment 5 bases; nucleotides outside the gene matches: 12. The V gene's germline CDR1 is LNHDA and CDR2 SQIVND (reference sequence). The CDR3 DNA is TGTGCCAGCAAACCTCCGGGGGGACAGGGGGACAATGAGCAGTTCTTC. Translating gives CASKPPGGQGDNEQFF.

The chain couples TRBV5-1 to TRBJ2-3; unclear D gene. Germline CDR1 and CDR2: SGHRS and YFSETQ. CDR3 size: 14 residues. With 1 base removed from V and 3 bases from J, the gap between germline ends came to 9 bases. CDR3 in DNA: TGCGCCAGCAGCTTGCAATCAGAAACAGATACGCAGTATTTT. Translating gives CASSLQSETDTQYF.

To note about this clone: The identical CDR3 is also encoded by other nucleotide sequences in the sample. The genes are TRBV7-9 and TRBJ2-7; tentatively, D is TRBD1 (5 bases). CDR3 length: 12 residues. V was shortened by 4 bases and J by 4 bases, with 8 bases between the two germline ends. Germline CDR1 is SEHNR and CDR2 is FQNEAQ (reference sequence). CDR3 nucleotide sequence: TGTGCCAGCAGCTCCCAGGGATACGAGCAGTACTTC. It encodes CASSSQGYEQYF.

The chain has TRBV5-1 and TRBJ1-4; D uncertain. The V gene lost 2 bases and the J gene lost 8 bases, with 13 bases spanning the gap. The CDR3 runs 14 residues. The germline gives CDR1 SGHRS, CDR2 YFSETQ. CDR3 in amino acids: CASSLKVMEEKLFF. CDR3 coding DNA: TGCGCCAGCAGCTTAAAGGTTATGGAGGAAAAACTGTTTTTT. Drawing the rest from reference TRBV5-1 and TRBJ1-4, the complete variable domain is KAGVTQTPRYLIKTRGQQVTLSCSPISGHRSVSWYQQTPGQGLQFLFEYFSETQRNKGNFPGRFSGRQFSNSRSEMNVSTLELGDSALYLCASSLKVMEEKLFFGSGTQLSVL.

CDR3 in amino acids: CASSYATGFETEAFF. The CDR3 coding sequence is TGTGCCAGCAGTTACGCTACAGGGTTCGAAACTGAAGCTTTCTTT. The chain joins TRBV6-2 or TRBV6-3 to TRBJ1-1; tentatively, D is TRBD1 (6 bases). Trimming pared 2 bases from V and 5 bases from J, leaving 15 bases between. Germline CDR1 MNHEY, CDR2 SVGEGT. The CDR3 contains 15 residues.

The V and J genes are TRBV10-3 and TRBJ1-1; 9 bases line up with TRBD1. In germline, CDR1 is ENHRY, CDR2 SYGVKD. This CDR3 is built from 14 residues. Losses at the gene ends were 6 bases for V and 4 bases for J; bases not matched to a gene: 6. The CDR3 reads CAISGQGRGTEAFF. The DNA for the CDR3 is TGTGCCATCAGCGGACAGGGGCGCGGCACTGAAGCTTTCTTT.